The clone carrying this TCR beta chain was picked up many times. Its antigen is not identified. TCRdb re-called the 5' RACE reads with MiXCR, one entry per CDR3 protein. Among a few hundred thousand distinct CDR3 sequences, 7.5% to 10% were seen once, and the ten largest hold 2.5% to 3%. The CDR3 spans 16 residues. Germline lookup yields CDR1 SNHLY and CDR2 FYNNEI. V dropped 7 bases and J dropped 4; count of bases not matched to a gene: 11. The sample is drawn from a study of identical twins. Study observations and caveats: In zero-insertion analyses, partial confounding could arise from invariant MAIT and iNKT cells.

Separately, the same data were catalogued under a study of yellow fever vaccine responses in identical twins. As that report states: Reports say the vaccine T cell response in twins looked partly convergent and partly personalized.

The TCR was taken from a woman younger than 35 in good health. The chain joins TRBV2 to TRBJ2-1, with 9 nucleotides matching TRBD2. Input material: PBMCs. The CDR3, as DNA: TGTGCCAGCACCTCAAACCTAGCGGGACGTTACAATGAGCAGTTCTTC. Amino acids: CASTSNLAGRYNEQFF. Full variable domain (missing parts from reference TRBV2 and TRBJ2-1): EPEVTQTPSHQVTQMGQEVILRCVPISNHLYFYWYRQILGQKVEFLVSFYNNEISEKSEIFDDQFSVERPDGSNFTLKIRSTKLEDSAMYFCASTSNLAGRYNEQFFGPGTRLTVL.